This TCR beta chain was identified in a study of response to subunit inactivated influenza vaccine. Study findings and constraints: The authors offered the suggestion that each seasonal influenza vaccination recruits few new T cells.

TCRdb itself ran the RT-PCR reads through MiXCR, one entry per CDR3 protein. The table shows hundreds of thousands of distinct CDR3 sequences, with 7.5% to 8.5% occurring only once. This clonotype was found a few times. Its antigen is currently unknown. Trimming cost V 7 bases and J 2 bases, with 12 bases left between them. Germline-derived CDR1 and CDR2 are MNHNY and SVGAGI (reference sequence). The CDR3 is made up of 13 amino acids. J is TRBJ2-7 and V is TRBV6-6; D is unresolved. Sample: PBMCs from blood, taken around 25 months after vaccination. The TCR originated in a man aged 50-75 years who received an inactivated influenza vaccine. CDR3 amino acids: CASKAGLTYEQYF. The DNA for the CDR3 is TGTGCCAGCAAAGCAGGTTTAACCTACGAGCAGTACTTC.